The 30 T cell receptor beta chains listed next were all sequenced from one sample in a study of blood T cells in healthy people across ages. With a J-beta primer mix and a sample-barcoded 5' primer, a second PCR ran about 7 to 12 cycles. TCRdb reprocessed the 5' RACE reads via MiXCR and lists one record per CDR3 protein. The table includes 1.5 million or so distinct CDR3 sequences, roughly two fifths detected once. Specimen: blood. These receptors were taken from a woman in her late teens or twenties in good health.

The gene calls are TRBV20-1 and TRBJ2-3, with D hard to call. This CDR3 is 10 amino acids long. Trimming pared 3 bases from V and 4 bases from J, leaving 2 bases between. The germline V gene has CDR1 DFQATT and CDR2 SNEGSKA (reference sequence). This chain's CDR3 is CSASADTQYF. CDR3 DNA sequence: TGCAGTGCTAGTGCAGATACGCAGTATTTT.

This clonotype was seen a few times. This chain joins TRBV7-2 and TRBJ2-1; TRBD1 might be the D (6 bases). CDR3 length: 14 amino acids. Germline V gives CDR1 SGHTA, CDR2 FQGNSA. The V gene lost 5 bases and the J gene lost 7 bases, with 15 bases spanning the gap. The CDR3 here is CASSHLQGWNEQFF. Here the CDR3 DNA reads TGTGCCAGCAGCCATTTACAGGGTTGGAATGAGCAGTTCTTC.

This clonotype appeared many times. The junction does not match germline at one end; this may be a read error. The V and J genes are TRBV5-1 and TRBJ2-5; the D is unclear. Germline assignment: CDR1 SGHRS and CDR2 YFSETQ. The CDR3 totals 11 residues. Here the CDR3 reads CASSLDETQYF. DNA for the CDR3: TGTGCCAGCAGCTTGGATGAGACCCAGTACTTC.

The chain has TRBV20-1 and TRBJ2-7; 10 bases line up with TRBD2. The germline V gene has CDR1 DFQATT and CDR2 SNEGSKA (reference sequence). This CDR3 comprises 17 residues. The V segment lost 5 bases and the J segment 3 bases; nucleotides outside the gene matches: 16. CDR3 nucleotide sequence: TGCAGTGCTCTATTCTCATTTCCTAGCGGGGGATACTACGAGCAGTACTTC. Translated: CSALFSFPSGGYYEQYF.

This chain connects TRBV6-2 or TRBV6-3 to TRBJ2-1; no clear D gene. CDR1 is MNHEY, CDR2 SVGEGT, per germline. The CDR3 totals 11 residues. Between the trimmed V and J ends, which lost 6 bases and 14 bases, there was a span of 14 bases. The CDR3 sequence is CASRGLGTEFF. DNA for the CDR3: TGTGCCAGCAGGGGCCTGGGCACGGAGTTCTTC.

The rearrangement links TRBV3-1 to TRBJ2-7; 9 positions match TRBD1. Germline CDR1 LGHDT, CDR2 YNNKEL (reference sequence). After removal of 0 bases from V and 6 bases from J, the junction contained 6 bases not matched to a gene. CDR3 size: 15 residues. This chain's CDR3 is CASSQDGTGGLEQYF. In DNA, the CDR3 is TGTGCCAGCAGCCAAGATGGAACAGGGGGCCTCGAGCAGTACTTC.

The rearrangement uses TRBV4-3 and TRBJ1-4; D is unclear. The germline CDR1 and CDR2 sequences are LGHNA and YSLEER. CDR3 length equals 16 residues. V dropped 4 bases and J dropped 7 bases, with 19 bases sitting between them. CDR3 in amino acids: CASSRQTGRGSEKLFF. CDR3 bases: TGCGCCAGCAGCCGACAAACGGGTCGAGGGAGTGAAAAACTGTTTTTT.

A few counts support this clonotype. The chain joins TRBV21-1 to TRBJ2-7; TRBD1 is the table's D call, not checked against the DNA. TRBV21-1 counts as a pseudogene. This CDR3 region has 12 residues. This chain's CDR3 is CASRHRPYEQYF. The CDR3 DNA reads TGTGCCAGCAGGCACAGGCCCTACGAGCAGTACTTC.

This clonotype was detected a few times. The V gene is TRBV20-1, the J gene TRBJ1-5; TRBD1 matches at 9 bases. Germline CDR1 and CDR2: DFQATT and SNEGSKA (reference sequence). Trimming at V came to 4 bases and at J to 4 bases, leaving 11 bases not matched to a gene. This CDR3 is built from 16 residues. The CDR3 loop reads CSAIKAGTGLNQPQHF. In nucleotides, the CDR3 is TGCAGTGCTATAAAAGCCGGGACAGGGTTGAATCAGCCCCAGCATTTT.

This clonotype appeared a few times. The chain joins TRBV4-3 to TRBJ2-7, with D tentatively TRBD2 (5 bases). This CDR3 contains 14 residues. In germline, CDR1 is LGHNA, CDR2 YSLEER. Trimming removed 0 bases from V and 6 bases from J, with 12 bases in between. The chain's CDR3 is CASSQDYGNREQYF. As DNA, the CDR3 is TGCGCCAGCAGCCAAGATTACGGGAATCGCGAGCAGTACTTC.

The chain employs TRBV7-9 and TRBJ1-2, with a weak D call TRBD1 (6 bases). V lost 5 bases and J lost 4, with 11 bases in between. This CDR3 comprises 13 residues. Germline lookup yields CDR1 SEHNR and CDR2 FQNEAQ (reference sequence). CDR3 nucleotide sequence: TGTGCCAGCAGCCCTCCGGGGGCCTATGGCTACACCTTC. Amino acid sequence: CASSPPGAYGYTF.

The chain combines TRBV5-1 with TRBJ1-2; D remains unclear. There are 14 residues in the CDR3. Trimming stripped 5 bases from V and 1 base from J, with 12 bases between. Germline CDR1 SGHRS, CDR2 YFSETQ. The DNA of the CDR3 is TGCGCCAGCAGAAACCCCGGAGATAACTATGGCTACACCTTC. This gives the protein CASRNPGDNYGYTF.

This clonotype was counted a few times. The CDR3 is CASSLTRTNTGELFF. Written as DNA, the CDR3 is TGCGCCAGCAGCTTGACACGTACGAACACCGGGGAGCTGTTTTTT. The chain carries TRBV5-1 and TRBJ2-2; D not resolved. The germline gives CDR1 SGHRS, CDR2 YFSETQ. The CDR3 has 15 amino acids. The V gene lost 1 base and the J gene lost 0 bases, with 7 bases spanning the gap.

The rearrangement uses TRBV4-1 and TRBJ2-3, with D maybe TRBD2 (5 bases). Trimming left V 4 bases short and J 6 bases short, with 11 bases between. This CDR3 has 13 amino acids. Looked up from germline, CDR1 is MGHRA and CDR2 is YSYEKL. The CDR3 spells CASSRVPGDTQYF. The CDR3, as DNA: TGCGCCAGCAGCCGCGTTCCGGGGGATACGCAGTATTTT.

The chain employs TRBV7-9 and TRBJ1-2; a weak D match, TRBD1 (5 bases). V lost 2 bases, J lost 2 bases, and 12 bases lay in between. CDR1 is SEHNR and CDR2 is FQNEAQ in the germline V gene (reference sequence). CDR3 length: 15 amino acids. As DNA, the CDR3 is TGTGCCAGCAGCTTACCAGGGAAATCCAACTATGGCTACACCTTC. Protein sequence: CASSLPGKSNYGYTF.

In its sample, this clonotype was seen a few times. V is TRBV10-3 and J is TRBJ1-2; unclear D gene. V gave up 1 base and J gave up 8 bases, with 8 bases separating them. Germline V CDR1 and CDR2: ENHRY, SYGVKD. This CDR3 comprises 12 residues. CDR3 nucleotide sequence: TGTGCCATCAGTGAGTTCAGAAGCGGCTACACCTTC. Encoded protein: CAISEFRSGYTF.

This clonotype was seen more than once but under ten times. The rearrangement uses TRBV6-2 or TRBV6-3 and TRBJ2-3; D uncertain. The germline V and J ends were trimmed by 4 bases and 5 bases, with 13 bases remaining between them. This CDR3 comprises 14 residues. The germline CDR1 and CDR2 sequences are MNHEY and SVGEGT. CDR3 loop: CASSSRRGIDTQYF. CDR3 bases: TGTGCCAGCAGTTCGCGCCGAGGTATAGATACGCAGTATTTT.

This clonotype was recorded once. An end of the junction differs from the germline gene, which may be a read error. The chain links TRBV28 to TRBJ2-1; 10 nucleotides line up with TRBD2. CDR1 MDHEN and CDR2 SYDVKM come from the germline V gene. The CDR3 spans 15 residues. Here the CDR3 DNA reads TGTGCCGGCAGTTTTAGCGGGAGGTCTTATCTTGAGCAGGTCTTC. Protein: CAGSFSGRSYLEQVF.

In its sample, this clonotype was seen many times. This sequence joins TRBV9 and TRBJ2-2, with 8 bases fitting TRBD2. Looked up from germline, CDR1 is SGDLS and CDR2 is YYNGEE. CDR3 length: 16 residues. Germline trimming cut 2 bases from V and 5 bases from J; bases unmatched to any gene: 8. CDR3 loop: CASSVTSGEGTGELFF. DNA of the CDR3: TGTGCCAGCAGCGTTACTAGCGGAGAGGGAACCGGGGAGCTGTTTTTT.

This clonotype appeared a few times. This rearrangement joins TRBV7-9 to TRBJ2-5; 12 nucleotides line up with TRBD2. The CDR3 has 17 residues. Germline V gene sequence: CDR1 SEHNR, CDR2 FQNEAQ (reference sequence). V was clipped by 4 bases and J by 2 bases; unmatched bases: 8. The DNA of the CDR3 is TGTGCCAGCAGCTCAACTACTAGCGGGAGGTCGCAAGAGACCCAGTACTTC. Protein sequence: CASSSTTSGRSQETQYF. The variable domain in full, completed from reference TRBV7-9 and TRBJ2-5, reads DTGVSQNPRHKITKRGQNVTFRCDPISEHNRLYWYRQTLGQGPEFLTYFQNEAQLEKSRLLSDRFSAERPKGSFSTLEIQRTEQGDSAMYLCASSSTTSGRSQETQYFGPGTRLLVL.

The V and J genes are TRBV6-5 and TRBJ1-1; TRBD1 matches 8 bases. The germline CDR1 and CDR2 sequences are MNHEY and SVGAGI. The ends lost 0 bases at V and 3 bases at J; junction bases unmatched: 6. The CDR3 spans 16 residues. CDR3 region: CASSYSGQGGHTEAFF. CDR3 nucleotides: TGTGCCAGCAGTTACTCCGGACAGGGAGGGCACACTGAAGCTTTCTTT.

Only a few counts were recorded for this clonotype. This chain connects TRBV7-2 to TRBJ2-5, with a weak D call TRBD2 (5 bases). Trimming removed 5 bases at V and 5 bases at J, with 15 bases between. The CDR3 runs 14 residues. Germline V gives CDR1 SGHTA, CDR2 FQGNSA. The CDR3 spells CASSLTGNGETQYF. In DNA form, the CDR3 reads TGTGCCAGCAGCCTCACCGGGAACGGGGAGACCCAGTACTTC.

About this clonotype: This may come from a read error, since a much larger clone is one base off. This chain links TRBV20-1 with TRBJ2-1, with D tentatively TRBD1 (6 bases). CDR1 is DFQATT and CDR2 is SNEGSKA in the germline V gene (reference sequence). CDR3 length: 13 residues. V was cut by 3 bases and J by 13 bases, with 19 bases left in between. The CDR3 region is CSASGQSQETQFF. CDR3 bases: TGCAGTGCTAGTGGACAGTCCCAAGAGACCCAGTTCTTC.

The chain couples TRBV4-3 to TRBJ2-1; D gene ambiguous. V lost 0 bases, J lost 3 bases, and 9 bases lay in between. Germline V gene sequence: CDR1 LGHNA, CDR2 YSLEER. This CDR3 has 15 residues. CDR3 amino acids: CASSQEASIYNEQFF. As DNA, the CDR3 is TGCGCCAGCAGCCAAGAAGCCAGCATCTACAATGAGCAGTTCTTC.

This clonotype was counted only a few times. This chain joins TRBV2 and TRBJ2-5; D ambiguous. The germline CDR1 and CDR2 sequences are SNHLY and FYNNEI. Trimming shortened V by 4 bases and J by 2 bases, and 8 bases separated the two germline ends. The CDR3 covers 13 residues. The CDR3 protein is CASSVHRQETQYF. CDR3 nucleotide sequence: TGTGCCAGCAGTGTACACAGACAAGAGACCCAGTACTTC.

This clonotype has just a few counts. This rearrangement joins TRBV9 to TRBJ2-1; no clear D. The CDR3 has 12 residues. The germline V and J ends were trimmed by 3 bases and 9 bases, with 10 bases remaining between them. CDR1 is SGDLS and CDR2 is YYNGEE in the germline V gene. CDR3 in amino acids: CASSDRPGEQFF. The CDR3 DNA sequence: TGTGCCAGCAGCGATAGGCCTGGTGAGCAGTTCTTC.

The J gene is TRBJ2-3, the V gene TRBV29-1, with D uncertain. This CDR3 spans 10 amino acids. The germline CDR1 and CDR2 sequences are SQVTM and ANQGSEA. V was cut by 5 bases and J by 4 bases, with 4 bases left in between. The CDR3 DNA reads as TGCAGCGTTCTAGCAGATACGCAGTATTTT. Translating gives CSVLADTQYF.

The chain has TRBV7-9 and TRBJ1-1; D gene ambiguous. Trimming removed 1 base at V and 10 bases at J, with 13 bases between. The germline CDR1 and CDR2 sequences are SEHNR and FQNEAQ (reference sequence). This CDR3 is built from 13 residues. This CDR3 is CASSLETRSAAFF. CDR3 nucleotides: TGTGCCAGCAGCTTAGAAACGAGGAGTGCAGCTTTCTTT.

The genes are TRBV28 and TRBJ1-5, with a possible D match to TRBD1 (5 bases). The CDR3 runs to 16 residues. The germline gives CDR1 MDHEN, CDR2 SYDVKM. V was clipped by 6 bases and J by 2 bases, with 17 bases between them. DNA for the CDR3: TGTGCCAGCAGACCAAGGGGTGCAACAGGCAATCAGCCCCAGCATTTT. Encoded protein: CASRPRGATGNQPQHF.

The sample holds one count of this clonotype. The chain recombines TRBV30 with TRBJ1-5; 8 bases align to TRBD1. With 0 bases clipped from V and 6 bases from J, the junction kept 7 bases outside the gene matches. The germline CDR1 and CDR2 sequences are GTSNPN and SVGIG (reference sequence). The CDR3 is 15 amino acids. Written as DNA, the CDR3 is TGTGCCTGGAGTGTTCGGACAGGGAGGACTCAGCCCCAGCATTTT. It codes for CAWSVRTGRTQPQHF.